These 31 T cell receptor beta chains originate from one sample sequenced in a study of T cell responses to AZD1222 COVID-19 vaccine (dated by TCRdb to the early 2020s). The time point label for this specimen denotes: baseline before first vaccination. The library was produced with the immunoSEQ multiplex PCR assay. The immuneACCESS repertoire file appears here via TCRdb, limited to in-frame rearrangements. These files lack a portion of the clones; in checked studies, under half of the deficit traces to unresolved V genes, and the cause of the others is not known. This sample holds over 130,000 clones; about 86% were observed only once. The ten largest make up roughly 3% of the sample. The sample in question was peripheral blood, obtained on day 0 of AZD1222 vaccination. The receptors here all came from an adult in good health.

The V and J genes are TRBV18 and TRBJ1-6; 10 nucleotides agree with TRBD1. Trimming took 1 base from V and 10 from J; bases not matched to a gene: 10. The CDR3 sequence is 17 residues long. From germline, CDR1 is KGHSH and CDR2 LQKENI. CDR3 residues: CASSPRTGQGSRSPLHF. The CDR3 DNA is TGTGCCAGCTCACCACGTACGGGACAGGGGAGCAGATCACCCCTCCACTTT.

This chain uses TRBV5-1 with TRBJ2-1, with D maybe TRBD2 (5 bases). In germline, CDR1 is SGHRS, CDR2 YFSETQ. The CDR3 runs to 16 residues. V was clipped by 0 bases and J by 4 bases, with 14 bases between them. CDR3 in DNA: TGCGCCAGCAGCTTGGGGATGGCGGGTGGTTACAATGAGCAGTTCTTC. Protein product: CASSLGMAGGYNEQFF.

The genes are TRBV27 and TRBJ1-6; D is ambiguous. In germline, CDR1 is MNHEY, CDR2 SMNVEV (reference sequence). Trimming cost V 4 bases and J 4 bases, with 5 bases left between them. The length of the CDR3 is 13 residues. CDR3 region: CASSSLYNSPLHF. In DNA, the CDR3 is TGTGCCAGCAGTTCCCTTTATAATTCACCCCTCCACTTT.

The rearrangement joins TRBV29-1 to TRBJ1-6; a weak D match, TRBD1 (5 bases). Germline CDR1 is SQVTM and CDR2 is ANQGSEA. Trimming removed 6 bases from V and 8 bases from J, with 8 bases in between. The CDR3 extends over 11 amino acids. The CDR3, as DNA: TGCAGCGTCCCCAGGGATTCACCCCTCCACTTT. This encodes CSVPRDSPLHF.

The CDR3 protein is CATSRGAGTDTQYF. The CDR3 DNA sequence: TGTGCCACCAGCAGAGGCGCAGGCACAGATACGCAGTATTTT. J is TRBJ2-3 and V is TRBV15; D unresolved. Germline V gene lookup returns CDR1 LNHNV and CDR2 YYDKDF (reference sequence). The V gene lost 1 base and the J gene lost 1 base, with 6 bases spanning the gap. The CDR3 runs to 14 residues.

CDR3 DNA sequence: TGTGCCAGCTCCCAAGGGGAGCTCGAGCATTTGGGCACAGATACGCAGTATTTT. Protein product: CASSQGELEHLGTDTQYF. The chain recombines TRBV11-3 with TRBJ2-3; D possibly matches TRBD1 or TRBD2 (5 bases each). Trimming shortened V by 8 bases and J by 1 base, and 25 bases separated the two germline ends. The CDR3 runs 18 residues. Germline V lookup: CDR1 SGHNT, CDR2 YENEEA.

CDR3: CAWRQGASIFYEQYF. The DNA of the CDR3 is TGTGCCTGGAGACAGGGGGCGAGTATTTTCTACGAGCAGTACTTC. The V gene is TRBV30, the J gene TRBJ2-7; 9 bases map to TRBD1. Trimming at V came to 3 bases and at J to 3 bases, leaving 9 bases not matched to a gene. There are 15 residues in the CDR3. Germline loops: CDR1 GTSNPN, CDR2 SVGIG (reference sequence).

V is TRBV7-7 and J is TRBJ1-3; D perhaps matches TRBD1 (5 bases). The CDR3 has 15 amino acids. The germline V gene encodes CDR1 SSHAT and CDR2 FNYEAQ (reference sequence). The ends were cut back, 5 bases at V and 0 bases at J, with 11 bases in the middle. CDR3 loop: CASSPGKPSGNTIYF. The CDR3 coding sequence is TGTGCCAGCAGCCCAGGGAAGCCCTCTGGAAACACCATATATTTT.

The chain recombines TRBV6-2 or TRBV6-3 with TRBJ1-5; D not certain. Between the trimmed V and J ends, which lost 4 bases and 1 base, there was a span of 17 bases. Germline CDR1 is MNHEY and CDR2 is SVGEGT. The CDR3 sequence is 17 residues long. CDR3 protein: CASSLISWQISNQPQHF. CDR3 coding DNA: TGTGCCAGCAGTTTAATTTCGTGGCAGATAAGCAATCAGCCCCAGCATTTT.

The genes are TRBV7-2 and TRBJ1-1; possible D gene TRBD1, 5 bases. Trimming took off 3 bases at V and 4 bases at J, with 12 bases between the two ends. The CDR3 spans 14 residues. Per germline, CDR1 SGHTA and CDR2 FQGNSA. CDR3 residues: CASSLNQGGTEAFF. The CDR3 DNA reads TGTGCCAGCAGCTTGAACCAGGGAGGCACTGAAGCTTTCTTT.

The V and J genes are TRBV11-2 and TRBJ1-1, with a possible D match to TRBD1 (5 bases). CDR3 length: 13 amino acids. Deletions cut 5 bases from V and 4 bases from J, with 11 bases between. CDR1 is SGHAT and CDR2 is FQNNGV in the germline V gene. CDR3 sequence: CASSPRGFTEAFF. DNA for the CDR3: TGTGCCAGCAGCCCCCGGGGCTTCACTGAAGCTTTCTTT.

The chain is built from TRBV15 and TRBJ1-1; 7 bases are shared with TRBD1. With V trimmed by 5 bases and J by 9 bases, 9 bases remained unmatched. The V gene's germline CDR1 is LNHNV and CDR2 YYDKDF (reference sequence). The CDR3 extends over 13 amino acids. CDR3 sequence: CATSPQGQDKAFF. CDR3 bases: TGTGCCACCAGCCCACAAGGACAGGATAAAGCTTTCTTT.

This sequence joins TRBV19 and TRBJ2-5, with 12 bases that match TRBD2. Trimming at V came to 5 bases and at J to 4 bases, leaving 8 bases not matched to a gene. This CDR3 has 16 amino acids. Germline V lookup: CDR1 LNHDA, CDR2 SQIVND (reference sequence). The CDR3 coding sequence is TGTGCCAGTAGTCCTGAGACTAGCGGGAGAACAGAGACCCAGTACTTC. Translation gives CASSPETSGRTETQYF.

The V gene is TRBV2, the J gene TRBJ2-1; TRBD1 matches 9 bases. Germline trimming cut 11 bases from V and 2 bases from J; bases unmatched to any gene: 7. Germline CDR1 reads SNHLY; CDR2 reads FYNNEI. The CDR3 has 14 residues. CDR3 amino acids: CAGGTGRTYNEQFF. DNA of the CDR3: TGTGCCGGCGGGACAGGGAGAACCTACAATGAGCAGTTCTTC. The entire variable domain, with the rest obtained from reference TRBV2 and TRBJ2-1, is as follows: EPEVTQTPSHQVTQMGQEVILRCVPISNHLYFYWYRQILGQKVEFLVSFYNNEISEKSEIFDDQFSVERPDGSNFTLKIRSTKLEDSAMYFCAGGTGRTYNEQFFGPGTRLTVL.

The chain recombines TRBV27 with TRBJ1-6; D is ambiguous. The germline CDR1 and CDR2 sequences are MNHEY and SMNVEV (reference sequence). CDR3 size: 14 residues. V was shortened by 8 bases and J by 11 bases, with 19 bases between the two germline ends. The CDR3 region is CASAPESRPPPLHF. CDR3 in DNA: TGTGCCAGCGCCCCAGAGTCCCGTCCCCCACCCCTCCACTTT.

This clone was seen more than once but under ten times. The chain carries TRBV30 and TRBJ2-1; TRBD2 matches at 7 bases. This CDR3 contains 21 residues. Germline V CDR1 and CDR2: GTSNPN, SVGIG (reference sequence). V was clipped by 1 base and J by 0 bases; unmatched bases: 21. Written as DNA, the CDR3 is TGTGCCTGGAGTGGGGAGGGGCTACCGGGACGACGAATTAGCTCCTACAATGAGCAGTTCTTC. Protein: CAWSGEGLPGRRISSYNEQFF.

This chain joins TRBV19 and TRBJ2-4; TRBD2 matches 12 bases. The ends lost 5 bases at V and 3 bases at J; junction bases unmatched: 11. Looked up from germline, CDR1 is LNHDA and CDR2 is SQIVND (reference sequence). The CDR3 sequence is 18 residues long. The CDR3 is CASSLGLAGRYRKNIQYF. DNA for the CDR3: TGTGCCAGTAGTTTAGGACTAGCGGGAAGATACCGCAAAAACATTCAGTACTTC.

This chain joins TRBV6-5 and TRBJ2-5, with D perhaps matching TRBD1 (5 bases). The CDR3 is 16 amino acids. Deletions cut 0 bases from V and 4 bases from J, with 15 bases between. The germline CDR1 and CDR2 sequences are MNHEY and SVGAGI. The CDR3 DNA is TGTGCCAGCAGTTACTCGGCAGGGATGTGGGCAGAGACCCAGTACTTC. This translates into CASSYSAGMWAETQYF.

This rearrangement joins TRBV7-9 to TRBJ1-5, with 8 positions matching TRBD1. In germline, CDR1 is SEHNR, CDR2 FQNEAQ (reference sequence). V shed 4 bases and J 5 bases; nucleotides not matched to a gene: 7. This CDR3 has 15 residues. The CDR3 nucleotides read TGTGCCAGCAGCTCGACAGGGGAGAGGGATCAGCCCCAGCATTTT. Translated: CASSSTGERDQPQHF.

The chain couples TRBV30 to TRBJ1-3; D is undetermined. The CDR3 totals 13 residues. Germline V lookup: CDR1 GTSNPN, CDR2 SVGIG (reference sequence). V was shortened by 1 base and J by 0 bases, with 4 bases between the two germline ends. The CDR3 sequence: CAWSGNSGNTIYF. For the CDR3, the DNA is TGTGCCTGGAGTGGGAACTCTGGAAACACCATATATTTT.

This chain uses TRBV7-8 with TRBJ2-2; 10 bases align to TRBD2. This CDR3 has 16 amino acids. Germline assignment: CDR1 SGHVS and CDR2 FQNEAQ. J gave up 1 base and V 5 bases, and 4 bases lay outside the gene matches. CDR3 sequence reads: CASSPGLAVNTGELFF. The CDR3 coding sequence is TGTGCCAGCAGCCCCGGACTAGCGGTGAACACCGGGGAGCTGTTTTTT.

The chain uses TRBV30 and TRBJ2-7, with TRBD2 as a possible D gene (5 bases). V lost 7 bases, J lost 7 bases, and 23 bases lay in between. Germline CDR1 and CDR2: GTSNPN and SVGIG (reference sequence). The CDR3 spans 14 residues. The CDR3 DNA follows: TGTGCCTATACCGAGGGCAGCAGCCCTGTGGAGCAGTACTTC. Protein product: CAYTEGSSPVEQYF. Together with reference TRBV30 and TRBJ2-7, the CDR3 gives the full variable domain: SQTIHQWPATLVQPVGSPLSLECTVEGTSNPNLYWYRQAAGRGLQLLFYSVGIGQISSEVPQNLSASRPQDRQFILSSKKLLLSDSGFYLCAYTEGSSPVEQYFGPGTRLTVT.

This clone was detected only a few times. The V gene is TRBV19, the J gene TRBJ1-5; the D is unclear. The germline V gene has CDR1 LNHDA and CDR2 SQIVND (reference sequence). Trimming removed 4 bases from V and 7 bases from J, with 17 bases in between. The CDR3 length is 15 residues. CDR3 residues: CASSTTPTFSQPQHF. The CDR3 DNA follows: TGTGCCAGTAGTACGACACCGACTTTTTCCCAGCCCCAGCATTTT.

V usage is TRBV12-3 or TRBV12-4 and J usage is TRBJ2-7; 13 positions agree with TRBD2. The length of the CDR3 is 13 residues. Trimming cost V 10 bases and J 5 bases; bases outside gene matches: 5. CDR3 nucleotides: TGTGCCACCCGACTAGCGGGAGGCCACGAGCAGTACTTC. Its protein is CATRLAGGHEQYF.

The CDR3 loop is CASSIQQGGADTQYF. The CDR3 DNA follows: TGTGCCAGCAGTATACAACAGGGTGGAGCAGATACGCAGTATTTT. The rearrangement links TRBV27 to TRBJ2-3; TRBD1 might be the D (6 bases). The CDR3 is 15 residues long. Germline CDR1 reads MNHEY; CDR2 reads SMNVEV (reference sequence). V lost 5 bases and J lost 4, with 16 bases in between.

This chain connects TRBV10-3 to TRBJ1-4, with D possibly matching TRBD1 (5 bases). This CDR3 region has 13 residues. The germline V and J ends were trimmed by 1 base and 8 bases, with 8 bases remaining between them. CDR1 ENHRY and CDR2 SYGVKD come from the germline V gene. The CDR3 protein is CAISEFGAEKLFF. The CDR3 DNA reads TGTGCCATCAGTGAGTTTGGGGCAGAAAAACTGTTTTTT.

The rearrangement joins TRBV2 to TRBJ2-5; D gene uncertain. Trimming removed 7 bases at V and 5 bases at J, with 8 bases between. This CDR3 contains 11 residues. CDR1 and CDR2 (germline): SNHLY, FYNNEI. The CDR3 DNA follows: TGTGCCAGCATGCAATGGGAGACCCAGTACTTC. It specifies CASMQWETQYF. Looking up the rest from reference TRBV2 and TRBJ2-5 gives the full variable domain: EPEVTQTPSHQVTQMGQEVILRCVPISNHLYFYWYRQILGQKVEFLVSFYNNEISEKSEIFDDQFSVERPDGSNFTLKIRSTKLEDSAMYFCASMQWETQYFGPGTRLLVL.

The chain links TRBV7-2 to TRBJ1-1; D ambiguous. The CDR3 is 16 amino acids. Germline CDR1 and CDR2: SGHTA and FQGNSA. Trimming pared 5 bases from V and 1 base from J, leaving 17 bases between. The CDR3 DNA follows: TGTGCCAGCAGCCCGACTGGCGCACATCAGAACACTGAAGCTTTCTTT. It encodes CASSPTGAHQNTEAFF. The full variable domain, its missing parts supplied by reference TRBV7-2 and TRBJ1-1, is GAGVSQSPSNKVTEKGKDVELRCDPISGHTALYWYRQSLGQGLEFLIYFQGNSAPDKSGLPSDRFSAERTGGSVSTLTIQRTQQEDSAVYLCASSPTGAHQNTEAFFGQGTRLTVV.

The V gene is TRBV10-2, the J gene TRBJ2-2, with 11 bases fitting TRBD2. The CDR3 spans 15 residues. The V gene's germline CDR1 is WSHSY and CDR2 SAAADI. V lost 10 bases to trimming and J lost 0 bases; unmatched junction nucleotides: 4. As DNA, the CDR3 is TGCGCCACCGCGACTAGCGGGACGAACACCGGGGAGCTGTTTTTT. Encoded protein: CATATSGTNTGELFF.

The CDR3 bases are TGTGCCAGCAGTAACCATGGGGCTGAAGAGACCCAGTACTTC. Encoded protein: CASSNHGAEETQYF. The chain couples TRBV27 to TRBJ2-5; maybe TRBD1 (5 bases). The V end lost 5 bases, the J end lost 3 bases, and 13 bases lay between the germline ends. Germline CDR1 is MNHEY and CDR2 is SMNVEV (reference sequence). The CDR3 extends over 14 amino acids.

The chain recombines TRBV4-1 with TRBJ1-2; a possible D gene is TRBD1 (6 bases). Trimming stripped 4 bases from V and 5 bases from J, with 11 bases between. CDR1 is MGHRA and CDR2 is YSYEKL in the germline V gene. The length of the CDR3 is 13 residues. This CDR3 is CASSRSGQYGYTF. CDR3 sequence (DNA): TGCGCCAGCAGCCGCTCCGGACAGTATGGCTACACCTTC.